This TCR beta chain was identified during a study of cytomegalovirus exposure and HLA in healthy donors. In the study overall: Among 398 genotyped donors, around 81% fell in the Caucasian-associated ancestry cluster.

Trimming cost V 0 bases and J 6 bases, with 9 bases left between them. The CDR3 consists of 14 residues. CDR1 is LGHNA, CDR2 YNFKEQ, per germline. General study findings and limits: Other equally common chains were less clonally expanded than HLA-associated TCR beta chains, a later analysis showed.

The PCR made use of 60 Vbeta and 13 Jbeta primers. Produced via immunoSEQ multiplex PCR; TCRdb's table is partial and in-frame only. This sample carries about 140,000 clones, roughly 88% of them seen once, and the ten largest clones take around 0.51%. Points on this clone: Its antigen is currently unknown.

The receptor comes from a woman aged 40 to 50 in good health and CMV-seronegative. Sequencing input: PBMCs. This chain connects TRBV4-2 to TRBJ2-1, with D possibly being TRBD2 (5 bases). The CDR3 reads CASSQEREINEQFF. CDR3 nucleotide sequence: TGTGCCAGCAGCCAAGAAAGGGAGATCAATGAGCAGTTCTTC.